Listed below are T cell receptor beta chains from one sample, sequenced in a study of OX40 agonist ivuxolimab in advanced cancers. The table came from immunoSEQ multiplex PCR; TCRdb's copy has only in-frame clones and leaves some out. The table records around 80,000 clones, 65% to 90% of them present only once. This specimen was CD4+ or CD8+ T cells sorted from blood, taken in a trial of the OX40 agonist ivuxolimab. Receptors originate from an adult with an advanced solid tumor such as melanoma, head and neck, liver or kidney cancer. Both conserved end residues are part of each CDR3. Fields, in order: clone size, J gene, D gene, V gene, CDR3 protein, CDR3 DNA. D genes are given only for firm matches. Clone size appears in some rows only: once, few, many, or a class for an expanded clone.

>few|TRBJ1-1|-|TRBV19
CASSIGYAGPNTEAFF
TGTGCCAGTAGTATAGGATATGCGGGGCCCAACACTGAAGCTTTCTTT
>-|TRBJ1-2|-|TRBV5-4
CASSPGGSAELIGYTF
TGTGCCAGCAGCCCCGGCGGGTCGGCCGAATTAATCGGCTACACCTTC
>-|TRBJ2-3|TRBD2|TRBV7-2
CASSPGGSDTQYF
TGTGCCAGCAGCCCGGGGGGGTCAGATACGCAGTATTTT
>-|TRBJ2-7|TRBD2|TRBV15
CATSGSGGRPYEQYF
TGTGCCACCAGCGGATCGGGCGGGAGGCCCTACGAGCAGTACTTC
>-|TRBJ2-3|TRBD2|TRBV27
CASSLLGTSVLTPDTQYF
TGTGCCAGCAGTTTACTCGGGACTAGCGTATTAACCCCAGATACGCAGTATTTT
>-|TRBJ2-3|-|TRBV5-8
CASSLASTDTQYF
TGTGCCAGCAGCTTGGCCAGCACAGATACGCAGTATTTT
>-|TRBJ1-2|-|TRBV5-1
CASSLVSYPSQYGYTF
TGCGCCAGCAGCTTGGTTAGTTACCCATCCCAGTATGGCTACACCTTC
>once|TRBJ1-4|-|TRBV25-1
CASRSGSTNEKLFF
TGTGCCAGCAGGTCAGGATCCACTAATGAAAAACTGTTTTTT
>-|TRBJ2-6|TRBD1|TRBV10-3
CAMGQPPANVLTF
TGTGCCATGGGACAGCCGCCGGCCAACGTCCTGACTTTC
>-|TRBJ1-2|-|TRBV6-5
CASSWIGGGNYGYTF
TGTGCCAGCAGTTGGATCGGGGGGGGCAACTATGGCTACACCTTC
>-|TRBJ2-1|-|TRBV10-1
CAGGGIYPPPDNEQFF
TGCGCGGGGGGCGGGATTTACCCCCCCCCAGACAATGAGCAGTTCTTC